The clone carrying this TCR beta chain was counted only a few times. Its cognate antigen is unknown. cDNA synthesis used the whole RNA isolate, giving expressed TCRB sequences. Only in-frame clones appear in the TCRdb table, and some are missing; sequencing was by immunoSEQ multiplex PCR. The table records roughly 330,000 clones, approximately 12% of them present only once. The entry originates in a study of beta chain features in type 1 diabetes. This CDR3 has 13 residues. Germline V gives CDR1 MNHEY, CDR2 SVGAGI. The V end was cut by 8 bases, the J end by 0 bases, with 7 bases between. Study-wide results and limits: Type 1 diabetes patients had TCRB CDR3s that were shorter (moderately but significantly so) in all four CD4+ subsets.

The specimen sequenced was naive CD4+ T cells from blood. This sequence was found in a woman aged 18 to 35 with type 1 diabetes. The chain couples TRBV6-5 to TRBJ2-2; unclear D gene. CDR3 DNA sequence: TGTGCCAGCCGCGCCCCGAACACCGGGGAGCTGTTTTTT. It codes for CASRAPNTGELFF.